This paragraph covers one TCR beta chain sequence. The CDR3 length is 17 residues. Unmatched junction bases numbered 7, after V lost 3 bases and J lost 2 bases. The germline CDR1 and CDR2 sequences are LGHNA and YNFKEQ. These data are taken from a study of Graves' ophthalmopathy and Graves' hyperthyroidism. The authors amplified TCR beta CDR3 regions, and they did so from RNA transcripts for repertoire sequencing. An opening RT-PCR round employed HTBI primers and preceded a second-round multiplex PCR. Each CDR3 protein gets one entry after TCRdb re-called the multiplex PCR reads with MiXCR. The sample includes 500,000 to 700,000 distinct CDR3 sequences, 39% of them seen just once.

The material sequenced was peripheral blood or thyroid tissue (not recorded which). The chain links TRBV4-2 to TRBJ2-5, with 12 bases that match TRBD2. The TCR comes from an adult man with Graves' hyperthyroidism. The CDR3 DNA reads TGTGCCAGCAGCCAGACTCTAGCGGGGGGGCTACAAGAGACCCAGTACTTC. Amino acid sequence: CASSQTLAGGLQETQYF.